The T cell receptor beta chain under discussion was sequenced for a study of T cell responses to AZD1222 COVID-19 vaccine. Across the whole study: Second-dose timings of about 4 or about 12 weeks were pooled. Study outcomes and limitations: Regions 160-218 and 743-854 dominated among vaccine-associated CD4 TCRs spanning spike. Donors in the cohort were predominantly white British and more often female, and clonal diversity was possibly underestimated.

The table came from immunoSEQ multiplex PCR; TCRdb's copy has only in-frame clones and leaves some out. The repertoire consists of roughly 150,000 clones, with approximately 88% occurring once and the leading ten covering roughly 2.1%. V lost 3 bases and J lost 2, with 10 bases in between. Germline CDR1 DFQATT, CDR2 SNEGSKA (reference sequence). CDR3 length equals 13 residues. About this clone: The antigen is unknown.

This receptor was identified in an adult in good health. The source was peripheral blood, collected on day 0 of AZD1222 vaccination. J is TRBJ2-5 and V is TRBV20-1, with a possible D match to TRBD1 (6 bases). This CDR3 reads CSASRTVQETQYF. Written as DNA, the CDR3 is TGCAGTGCTAGTCGGACAGTACAAGAGACCCAGTACTTC.